Below, 16 T cell receptor beta chains from the same sample are listed, as sequenced in a study of blood T cell repertoires in COVID-19. TCRdb's copy holds only in-frame clones and misses some; the assay was immunoSEQ multiplex PCR. The data hold approximately 30,000 clones, with roughly 92% observed a single time. The specimen sequenced was peripheral blood. The receptors come from a human donor in a cohort sampled during active COVID-19.

The chain links TRBV2 to TRBJ1-6; no reliable D call. The germline V and J ends were trimmed by 3 bases and 8 bases, with 11 bases remaining between them. CDR3 length: 14 residues. Looked up from germline, CDR1 is SNHLY and CDR2 is FYNNEI. The DNA of the CDR3 is TGTGCCAGCAGTGACTTGTTTCGGGATTCACCCCTCCACTTT. This sequence encodes CASSDLFRDSPLHF. The full variable domain, completed using reference TRBV2 and TRBJ1-6, is EPEVTQTPSHQVTQMGQEVILRCVPISNHLYFYWYRQILGQKVEFLVSFYNNEISEKSEIFDDQFSVERPDGSNFTLKIRSTKLEDSAMYFCASSDLFRDSPLHFGNGTRLTVT.

The gene calls are TRBV19 and TRBJ1-1; D is possibly TRBD1 (5 bases). From germline, CDR1 is LNHDA and CDR2 SQIVND (reference sequence). Between the trimmed V and J ends, which lost 4 bases and 0 bases, there was a span of 12 bases. This CDR3 region has 15 residues. The CDR3 DNA reads as TGTGCCAGTAGTACAGGACAAGCGATGAACACTGAAGCTTTCTTT. Translation gives CASSTGQAMNTEAFF.

J is TRBJ1-1 and V is TRBV5-6; 8 bases match TRBD1. The V segment lost 1 base and the J segment 5 bases; nucleotides outside the gene matches: 7. The V gene's germline CDR1 is SGHDT and CDR2 YYEEEE. This CDR3 region has 15 residues. The CDR3 sequence is CASSLRPGGGTEAFF. DNA of the CDR3: TGTGCCAGCAGCTTGAGGCCAGGGGGCGGGACTGAAGCTTTCTTT.

This clone was observed a single time. This chain uses TRBV12-3 or TRBV12-4 with TRBJ2-7, with TRBD2 matching over 10 bases. This CDR3 has 13 amino acids. V lost 3 bases, J lost 7 bases, and 3 bases stayed unmatched. The CDR3 nucleotides are TGTGCCAGCAGTTTGGCGACTAGCGGGGAGCAGTACTTC. It codes for CASSLATSGEQYF.

The rearrangement links TRBV6-4 to TRBJ2-1; 7 bases map to TRBD2. The CDR3 runs 16 residues. Trimming removed 0 bases from V and 0 bases from J; junction bases left unmatched: 2. Germline CDR1 is MRHNA and CDR2 is SNTAGT. CDR3 in DNA: TGTGCCAGCAGTGACTCGCGGGAGAGCTCCTACAATGAGCAGTTCTTC. It encodes CASSDSRESSYNEQFF.

The CDR3 DNA reads TGTGCCAGCTCACTAAAATGGGGACAGATCGAGCAGTACTTC. It encodes CASSLKWGQIEQYF. The chain has TRBV18 and TRBJ2-7; 7 nucleotides agree with TRBD1. The V gene's germline CDR1 is KGHSH and CDR2 LQKENI. The CDR3 extends over 14 amino acids. The V gene end was trimmed by 4 bases and the J gene end by 6 bases; junction bases not matched to a gene: 9. Variable domain in full (rest from reference TRBV18 and TRBJ2-7): NAGVMQNPRHLVRRRGQEARLRCSPMKGHSHVYWYRQLPEEGLKFMVYLQKENIIDESGMPKERFSAEFPKEGPSILRIQQVVRGDSAAYFCASSLKWGQIEQYFGPGTRLTVT.

The chain links TRBV4-2 to TRBJ1-2; D ambiguous. CDR1 is LGHNA, CDR2 YNFKEQ, per germline. V shed 1 base and J shed 1 base, with 4 bases lying between them. The CDR3 is made up of 13 amino acids. The CDR3 nucleotides read TGTGCCAGCAGCCAAGTACTTAACTATGGCTACACCTTC. It translates to CASSQVLNYGYTF.

The chain employs TRBV9 and TRBJ2-6, with D unclear. The CDR3 sequence is 16 residues long. Trimming removed 4 bases at V and 0 bases at J, with 11 bases between. The germline gives CDR1 SGDLS, CDR2 YYNGEE. The CDR3 is CASSLPVDSGANVLTF. In DNA form, the CDR3 reads TGTGCCAGCAGCCTCCCCGTAGACTCTGGGGCCAACGTCCTGACTTTC.

This chain uses TRBV21-1 with TRBJ2-7; the D call TRBD1 from the table was never checked on the DNA. TRBV21-1 is given as a pseudogene. The CDR3 is 15 amino acids. CDR3 protein: CASSISDRGAYEQYF. The CDR3 coding sequence is TGTGCCAGCAGCATCTCGGACAGGGGGGCCTACGAGCAGTACTTC.

This rearrangement joins TRBV30 to TRBJ2-1; a possible D gene is TRBD1 (6 bases). The CDR3 has 16 amino acids. V was shortened by 5 bases and J by 4 bases, with 21 bases between the two germline ends. Germline V gene sequence: CDR1 GTSNPN, CDR2 SVGIG (reference sequence). CDR3 DNA: TGTGCCTGGGAGAACCTACAGGGATTGCGGTACAATGAGCAGTTCTTC. Amino acids: CAWENLQGLRYNEQFF.

The CDR3: CASSALARSYNEQFF. CDR3 in DNA: TGTGCCAGCAGTGCCCTAGCGAGATCCTACAATGAGCAGTTCTTC. V is TRBV27 and J is TRBJ2-1, with D possibly TRBD2 on 6 matching bases. CDR1 and CDR2 (germline): MNHEY, SMNVEV (reference sequence). Trimming took 5 bases from V and 1 from J, leaving 12 bases between them. This CDR3 has 15 amino acids.

The chain carries TRBV4-2 and TRBJ2-3, with TRBD2 identical over 7 bases. The CDR3 is made up of 16 amino acids. Losses at the gene ends were 0 bases for V and 3 bases for J; bases not matched to a gene: 6. Germline values: CDR1 LGHNA, CDR2 YNFKEQ. The CDR3 loop is CASSQDTGGSTDTQYF. The CDR3 DNA reads TGTGCCAGCAGCCAAGATACGGGAGGTAGTACAGATACGCAGTATTTT.

The V gene is TRBV28, the J gene TRBJ2-2; 11 bases agree with TRBD2. V shed 2 bases and J 2 bases; nucleotides not matched to a gene: 10. This CDR3 comprises 19 residues. CDR1 and CDR2 (germline): MDHEN, SYDVKM. In DNA, the CDR3 is TGTGCCAGCAGTTTAGCTCAACTAGCGGGGGCTATAAACACCGGGGAGCTGTTTTTT. Its protein product is CASSLAQLAGAINTGELFF. The full variable domain, rest sourced from reference TRBV28 and TRBJ2-2, is DVKVTQSSRYLVKRTGEKVFLECVQDMDHENMFWYRQDPGLGLRLIYFSYDVKMKEKGDIPEGYSVSREKKERFSLILESASTNQTSMYLCASSLAQLAGAINTGELFFGEGSRLTVL.

The chain employs TRBV4-1 and TRBJ1-2, with D unresolved. This CDR3 spans 16 amino acids. V lost 1 base and J lost 0, with 12 bases in between. Germline values: CDR1 MGHRA, CDR2 YSYEKL. For the CDR3, the DNA is TGCGCCAGCAGCCAAGCGTCGGAGGTAACTAACTATGGCTACACCTTC. Protein: CASSQASEVTNYGYTF.

This chain joins TRBV6-5 and TRBJ2-3, with TRBD2 matching 9 bases. The CDR3 runs to 16 residues. Germline V gene data show CDR1 as MNHEY and CDR2 as SVGAGI. J gave up 6 bases and V 2 bases, and 9 bases lay outside the gene matches. The CDR3, as DNA: TGTGCCAGCAGTTACGGGGGTCTTAGCGGGAGTGATACGCAGTATTTT. It translates to CASSYGGLSGSDTQYF.

The gene calls are TRBV7-9 and TRBJ2-2, with 8 bases that match TRBD1. Germline trimming cut 5 bases from V and 5 bases from J; bases unmatched to any gene: 10. This CDR3 contains 16 residues. Looked up from germline, CDR1 is SEHNR and CDR2 is FQNEAQ (reference sequence). For the CDR3, the DNA is TGTGCCAGCAGCCCACCACAGGGGGTGAGGACCGGGGAGCTGTTTTTT. Translation gives CASSPPQGVRTGELFF.